Each of the 14 T cell receptor beta chains below was sequenced from the same sample in a study of regulatory T cells in long-lasting Graves disease. Described time point: newly diagnosed GD, antithyroid drugs for less than 3 months. There was RNA extracted from PBMCs, and the TCR library was made from it. Arm-PCR of CDR3 regions and iRepertoire HTBI primers were used to build TCR beta libraries. Each CDR3 protein is one row after TCRdb ran MiXCR on the multiplex PCR reads. The sample holds fewer than 650,000 distinct CDR3 sequences, around 15% seen once. A further study also used this sample, focusing on T cells in Graves' hyperthyroidism and ophthalmopathy.

The sequences come from peripheral blood mononuclear cells (PBMCs), collected at new diagnosis, from a patient treated with antithyroid drugs. These TCRs come from a woman in her twenties or thirties with Graves disease.

This clonotype has at least ten counts. This chain joins TRBV2 and TRBJ1-5; 11 nucleotides line up with TRBD1. CDR3 length: 15 amino acids. Germline CDR1 reads SNHLY; CDR2 reads FYNNEI. V shed 3 bases, J shed 6 bases, and the junction held 4 bases outside the gene matches. The CDR3 spells CASSDGGQGVQPQHF. The CDR3 DNA reads as TGTGCCAGCAGTGACGGGGGACAGGGGGTTCAGCCCCAGCATTTT.

This clonotype was counted at least ten times. V is TRBV6-5 and J is TRBJ1-2, with a possible D match to TRBD1 (6 bases). This CDR3 has 15 residues. Germline V lookup: CDR1 MNHEY, CDR2 SVGAGI. V lost 0 bases to trimming and J lost 4 bases, with 12 bases between them. CDR3 sequence reads: CASSYSFTGSYGYTF. The CDR3, as DNA: TGTGCCAGCAGTTACTCGTTTACAGGGAGCTATGGCTACACCTTC.

This clonotype showed up just a few times. This chain links TRBV20-1 with TRBJ2-3; D is unclear. CDR3 length equals 15 residues. Germline V gives CDR1 DFQATT, CDR2 SNEGSKA (reference sequence). The V end lost 4 bases, the J end lost 4 bases, and 18 bases lay between the germline ends. The CDR3 reads CSAKGDRFYSDTQYF. In DNA form, the CDR3 reads TGCAGTGCTAAAGGCGATCGATTTTATTCAGATACGCAGTATTTT.

This clonotype has only a few counts. A read error may be the cause here, since a much bigger clone is one base away. V gene TRBV28 combines with J gene TRBJ1-2; D possibly corresponds to TRBD1 (5 bases). The CDR3 consists of 12 residues. V lost 4 bases to trimming and J lost 4 bases, with 7 bases between them. Germline assignment: CDR1 MDHEN and CDR2 SYDVKM. CDR3 loop: CASSYRFYGYTF. CDR3 nucleotides: TGTGCCAGCAGTTACAGGTTCTATGGCTACACCTTC.

V gene TRBV20-1 combines with J gene TRBJ2-1; 7 nucleotides align to TRBD2. Trimming took 1 base from V and 6 from J; bases not matched to a gene: 9. CDR1 is DFQATT and CDR2 is SNEGSKA in the germline V gene (reference sequence). This CDR3 contains 15 residues. The CDR3 reads CSARATSQTPNEQFF. For the CDR3, the DNA is TGCAGTGCTAGAGCGACTAGCCAAACTCCCAATGAGCAGTTCTTC.

The V gene is TRBV20-1, the J gene TRBJ2-5; D might be TRBD1 (6 bases). Deletions cut 6 bases from V and 1 base from J, with 12 bases between. This CDR3 contains 13 residues. Germline CDR1 DFQATT, CDR2 SNEGSKA (reference sequence). CDR3 in amino acids: CSAPGTIQETQYF. In DNA, the CDR3 is TGCAGTGCACCCGGGACAATCCAAGAGACCCAGTACTTC.

This chain connects TRBV5-5 to TRBJ1-5; TRBD1 matches at 8 bases. Unmatched junction bases numbered 10, after V lost 4 bases and J lost 4 bases. The CDR3 contains 16 residues. CDR1 is SGHKS, CDR2 YYEKEE, per germline (reference sequence). The CDR3 coding sequence is TGTGCCAGCAGCCCTGGTACTACAGGGGGAAATCAGCCCCAGCATTTT. Amino acid sequence: CASSPGTTGGNQPQHF. Variable domain in full (rest from reference TRBV5-5 and TRBJ1-5): DAGVTQSPTHLIKTRGQQVTLRCSPISGHKSVSWYQQVLGQGPQFIFQYYEKEERGRGNFPDRFSARQFPNYSSELNVNALLLGDSALYLCASSPGTTGGNQPQHFGDGTRLSIL.

As to this clonotype: A much larger clone differs by one base, so this may be a read error. The V and J genes are TRBV27 and TRBJ2-7, with D possibly TRBD1 on 6 matching bases. Trimming took 6 bases from V and 2 from J, leaving 11 bases between them. The CDR3 length is 13 residues. The germline CDR1 and CDR2 sequences are MNHEY and SMNVEV (reference sequence). The CDR3 loop is CASSNRATYEQYF. The CDR3 DNA follows: TGTGCCAGCAGCAACAGGGCCACCTACGAGCAGTACTTC.

The rearrangement joins TRBV4-1 to TRBJ1-6; D is ambiguous. V was clipped by 1 base and J by 5 bases, with 12 bases between them. Germline-derived CDR1 and CDR2 are MGHRA and YSYEKL. The CDR3 totals 16 residues. CDR3: CASSQVFWENNSPLHF. CDR3 nucleotide sequence: TGCGCCAGCAGCCAAGTGTTCTGGGAGAATAATTCACCCCTCCACTTT.

The V call is TRBV5-5, the J call TRBJ2-2; D not certain. There are 15 residues in the CDR3. Between the trimmed V and J ends, which lost 0 bases and 5 bases, there was a span of 11 bases. The germline V gene encodes CDR1 SGHKS and CDR2 YYEKEE (reference sequence). CDR3 residues: CASSLANRPTGELFF. The DNA of the CDR3 is TGTGCCAGCAGCTTGGCCAATCGACCAACCGGGGAGCTGTTTTTT.

The sample holds a few counts of this clonotype. This chain connects TRBV4-1 to TRBJ1-2; the D gene is possibly TRBD1 (5 bases). Germline assignment: CDR1 MGHRA and CDR2 YSYEKL. Between the trimmed V and J ends, which lost 3 bases and 4 bases, there was a span of 18 bases. This CDR3 region has 16 residues. The CDR3 DNA reads as TGCGCCAGCAGCCACTCTGCGGGACTGCGCCTCTATGGCTACACCTTC. It yields the protein CASSHSAGLRLYGYTF.

J is TRBJ2-2 and V is TRBV20-1; D might be TRBD1 (5 bases). CDR1 and CDR2 from the germline V gene are DFQATT and SNEGSKA (reference sequence). The CDR3 contains 16 residues. The V gene lost 5 bases and the J gene lost 5 bases, with 21 bases spanning the gap. As DNA, the CDR3 is TGCAGTGCTCCCAGGGATTACCCAACAGTGACCGGGGAGCTGTTTTTT. Translating it yields CSAPRDYPTVTGELFF.

This clonotype has only a few counts. This chain uses TRBV10-1 with TRBJ1-6; tentatively, D is TRBD1 (5 bases). Trimming took 5 bases from V and 6 from J, leaving 11 bases between them. Germline V gene lookup returns CDR1 WNHNN and CDR2 SYGVQD (reference sequence). The CDR3 is 14 amino acids. CDR3 residues: CASSLQGPNSPLHF. CDR3 bases: TGCGCCAGCAGTCTTCAGGGACCTAATTCACCCCTCCACTTT.

V gene TRBV18 combines with J gene TRBJ2-1, with D unclear. Trimming left V 4 bases short and J 0 bases short, with 10 bases between. Looked up from germline, CDR1 is KGHSH and CDR2 is LQKENI. The CDR3 is made up of 15 amino acids. DNA of the CDR3: TGTGCCAGCTCACTAGGGTTTGGCTCCTACAATGAGCAGTTCTTC. Its protein is CASSLGFGSYNEQFF.